This T cell receptor beta chain was obtained from a study of T cell repertoires in cytomegalovirus infection. The CDR3 is 15 amino acids. The ends were cut back, 2 bases at V and 0 bases at J, with 9 bases in the middle. The germline CDR1 and CDR2 sequences are SGHAT and FQNNGV. Each CDR3 protein gets one entry after TCRdb re-called the reads with MiXCR. This table has about 530,000 distinct CDR3 sequences, about 25% appearing once. Sequenced: PBMCs. The clonotype comes from a human donor in good health (CMV status not recorded). Some clones in this sample may be carry-over from other donors' samples. V and J are TRBV11-2 and TRBJ2-3, with D hard to call. CDR3 in DNA: TGTGCCAGCAGCTTAATGTCAGAAAGCACAGATACGCAGTATTTT. Protein sequence: CASSLMSESTDTQYF.